This T cell receptor beta chain was retrieved from a study of T cells in Graves' hyperthyroidism and ophthalmopathy. This clonotype was picked up a small number of times. What was amplified from RNA transcripts were TCR beta CDR3 regions. TCR CDR3 underwent first-round RT-PCR with the HTBI primer set. TCRdb re-derived calls from the multiplex PCR reads in MiXCR, one entry per CDR3 protein. This table holds around 700,000 distinct CDR3 sequences, roughly 20% found once. The CDR3 loop spans 15 amino acids. V dropped 1 base and J dropped 5 bases, with 15 bases sitting between them. Germline V gene lookup returns CDR1 SGHRS and CDR2 YFSETQ.

This sequence originates from a woman between 50 and 59 years old with Graves' hyperthyroidism that later progressed to Graves' ophthalmopathy. Sequences were obtained from blood. The chain carries TRBV5-1 and TRBJ2-5; perhaps TRBD2 as D (5 bases). CDR3 residues: CASSLSYLASETQYF. CDR3 coding DNA: TGCGCCAGCAGCTTGAGTTACCTAGCAAGTGAGACCCAGTACTTC. Complete variable domain (other parts from reference TRBV5-1 and TRBJ2-5): KAGVTQTPRYLIKTRGQQVTLSCSPISGHRSVSWYQQTPGQGLQFLFEYFSETQRNKGNFPGRFSGRQFSNSRSEMNVSTLELGDSALYLCASSLSYLASETQYFGPGTRLLVL.